The sequence of this TCR beta chain was determined in a study of T cell changes during pregnancy in multiple sclerosis. Clones were read by immunoSEQ multiplex PCR, and TCRdb kept only the in-frame ones, dropping some. The sample lists roughly 50,000 clones; approximately 92% were seen once. The CDR3 sequence is 16 residues long. V lost 2 bases and J lost 4, with 17 bases in between. Germline CDR1 reads MNHNY; CDR2 reads SVGAGI (reference sequence). The rearrangement links TRBV6-6 to TRBJ1-2; unclear D gene. The clonotype comes from a female donor with multiple sclerosis, enrolled in a pregnancy study. Here the sequenced sample was CD4+ T cells from peripheral blood mononuclear cells, taken in the third trimester of pregnancy. CDR3 residues: CASSYVGLTRGYGYTF. The CDR3 coding sequence is TGTGCCAGCAGTTACGTGGGTTTGACTCGGGGCTATGGCTACACCTTC.